This TCR beta chain was found in a study of Ad26.COV2.S vaccination and SARS-CoV-2 variants. In its sample, this clone was seen once. The assay was immunoSEQ multiplex PCR, and TCRdb's table has in-frame clones only and misses some. This sample has about 320,000 clones, with 70% to 90% found just once. Documented treatment: roughly 19 received Ad26.COV2.S at low or high dose, single or two shots; about 5 received placebo; per-sample allocation not given. Repertoires come from day 63 after the first vaccine or placebo injection. The CDR3 has 14 amino acids. The V gene's germline CDR1 is MNHEY and CDR2 SVGEGT. The ends were cut back, 2 bases at V and 7 bases at J, with 12 bases in the middle.

The sequencing here drew on peripheral blood, taken in a trial of Ad26.COV2.S vaccine versus placebo. The chain recombines TRBV6-2 or TRBV6-3 with TRBJ2-1; D may be TRBD1 or TRBD2 (6 bases each). This sequence was found in a person aged 18-60 years who received the Ad26.COV2.S COVID-19 vaccine or a placebo. The CDR3 region is CASSYNRGRNEQFF. DNA of the CDR3: TGTGCCAGCAGTTACAATAGGGGGAGGAATGAGCAGTTCTTC.